The entry below gives a single T cell receptor beta chain sequence along with its context. The assay was immunoSEQ multiplex PCR, and TCRdb's table has in-frame clones only and misses some. The table has roughly 14,000 clones, approximately 90% seen once. The data derive from a study of technical replicates of blood from a handful of donors. Sequenced: PBMCs. This clonotype was sampled from a human donor in good health.

CDR3 nucleotide sequence: TGTGCCAGTAACCCAAGGTCTAGCCTATACAATGAGCAGTTCTTC. It codes for CASNPRSSLYNEQFF. The chain carries TRBV19 and TRBJ2-1, with TRBD2 as a possible D gene (5 bases). Germline CDR1 reads LNHDA; CDR2 reads SQIVND (reference sequence). CDR3 length equals 15 residues. Deletions cut 7 bases from V and 4 bases from J, with 17 bases between.